This TCR beta chain was found in a study of shared clonotypes between healthy human individuals. It was CD45RO-negative cells, positively selected for CCR7, that made up naive CD8 cells, with terminally differentiated effector memory CD45RA+ cells excluded. Those who donated, Caucasian adults without exception, all lived in Nashville, Tennessee. The method was immunoSEQ multiplex PCR; TCRdb's version includes in-frame clones alone and lacks a portion of them. Here the sample spans hundreds of thousands of clones, roughly 98% being singletons. This CDR3 spans 15 amino acids. The germline CDR1 and CDR2 sequences are MDHEN and SYDVKM. The V segment lost 2 bases and the J segment 2 bases; nucleotides outside the gene matches: 3.

V gene TRBV28 combines with J gene TRBJ2-1; TRBD2 matches at 7 bases. Input material: naive CD8+ T cells sorted from blood. The clonotype was recovered from a man aged 25-40 years in good health. CDR3 DNA: TGTGCCAGCAGTTTAGGGACTACTACCTACAATGAGCAGTTCTTC. This gives the protein CASSLGTTTYNEQFF.